The clone carrying this T cell receptor (beta chain) was counted only a few times. Its antigen is currently unknown. This specimen belongs to a study of a mutant IDH1 vaccine in newly diagnosed glioma. The method was immunoSEQ multiplex PCR; TCRdb's version includes in-frame clones alone and lacks a portion of them. Among approximately 80,000 clones listed, 75% to 85% were seen once. Regarding time point: week 47, end of study. Every vaccination contained 300 ug of the mutant IDH1 20-mer peptide and was paired with topical imiquimod. Every donor had a new WHO grade 3 or 4 astrocytoma that was IDH1-mutant, with loss of nuclear ATRX. V was clipped by 6 bases and J by 11 bases, with 13 bases between them. Germline loops: CDR1 LNHDA, CDR2 SQIVND (reference sequence). The CDR3 spans 11 residues.

The sample here was PBMCs, taken from a glioma patient whose treatment included an IDH1 peptide vaccine. The rearrangement uses TRBV19 and TRBJ1-1; D is ambiguous. The origin of this receptor is a man aged 40-49 years with glioma. The CDR3 loop is CASRLSGWAFF. As DNA, the CDR3 is TGTGCCAGTAGGTTGTCGGGTTGGGCTTTCTTT.